This T cell receptor (beta chain) was profiled in a study of Tregs in tolerant kidney transplant recipients. Recipients received nonmyeloablative bone marrow transplants from related graft donors, with transient mixed chimerism. Thawed PBMCs were FACS-sorted into unstimulated CD4+CD25+CD127- regulatory T cells, CD4+CD25- non-regulatory cells, CD4 and CD8 cells. Using immunoSEQ multiplex PCR, the repertoire was profiled, and TCRdb retains in-frame clones only, with some absent. The sample has tens of thousands of clones; around 90% are singletons. This CDR3 is 11 amino acids long. From germline, CDR1 is SGHAT and CDR2 FQDESV (reference sequence). Trimming removed 4 bases from V and 13 bases from J, with 11 bases in between.

The sample in question was CD8+ T cells from blood (PBMCs), obtained 24 months after the transplant. This chain joins TRBV11-1 and TRBJ2-1; tentative D call: TRBD2 (6 bases). The origin of this receptor is a human patient who received a combined kidney and bone marrow transplant. Some T cells may be the graft donor's. The CDR3: CASSSGLPQFF. The CDR3 coding sequence is TGTGCCAGCAGCTCGGGACTCCCCCAGTTCTTC. The full variable domain, rest sourced from reference TRBV11-1 and TRBJ2-1, is EAEVAQSPRYKITEKSQAVAFWCDPISGHATLYWYRQILGQGPELLVQFQDESVVDDSQLPKDRFSAERLKGVDSTLKIQPAELGDSAMYLCASSSGLPQFFGPGTRLTVL.